Below, 21 T cell receptor beta chains from the same sample are listed, as sequenced in a study of blood T cell repertoires in COVID-19. TCRdb's table, derived via immunoSEQ multiplex PCR, lists solely in-frame clones and lacks some. Of roughly 450,000 clones in the sample, roughly 87% are singletons; the top ten hold about 0.6%. Sequenced sample: PBMCs or T cells enriched from blood (not recorded which). The source of these receptors is a man younger than 35 who had recovered from COVID-19.

The chain joins TRBV7-9 to TRBJ2-7; 7 nucleotides match TRBD2. After removal of 5 bases from V and 7 bases from J, the junction contained 11 bases not matched to a gene. CDR3 size: 14 residues. Per the germline V gene, CDR1 is SEHNR and CDR2 is FQNEAQ (reference sequence). The CDR3 DNA sequence: TGTGCCAGCAGCCTGCAGGGAGGGCCTTGGGAGCAGTACTTC. Translation: CASSLQGGPWEQYF.

This clone was seen a single time. V and J are TRBV11-2 and TRBJ1-2; TRBD1 aligns across 7 bases. This CDR3 has 13 residues. Trimming took 2 bases from V and 4 from J; bases not matched to a gene: 1. The V gene's germline CDR1 is SGHAT and CDR2 FQNNGV. The CDR3 loop is CASSLRDSYGYTF. In nucleotides, the CDR3 is TGTGCCAGCAGCTTAAGGGACAGCTATGGCTACACCTTC.

This chain connects TRBV9 to TRBJ1-4, with a tentative D call TRBD1 (5 bases). CDR1 and CDR2 (germline): SGDLS, YYNGEE. The CDR3 is 15 amino acids. V lost 0 bases and J 7 bases, leaving 13 bases between the germline ends. The CDR3 here is CASSVEPGEGEKLFF. In DNA form, the CDR3 reads TGTGCCAGCAGCGTAGAACCGGGGGAGGGTGAAAAACTGTTTTTT.

The chain uses TRBV20-1 and TRBJ1-2; unclear D gene. CDR1 and CDR2 (germline): DFQATT, SNEGSKA (reference sequence). This CDR3 has 14 amino acids. With 3 bases removed from V and 4 bases from J, the gap between germline ends came to 15 bases. CDR3 protein: CSASYSSRPYGYTF. For the CDR3, the DNA is TGCAGTGCTAGTTACAGTTCACGCCCCTATGGCTACACCTTC.

The V and J genes are TRBV6-5 and TRBJ2-1, with D maybe TRBD1 (6 bases). CDR3 length: 14 amino acids. Trimming cost V 5 bases and J 4 bases, with 12 bases left between them. Germline CDR1 MNHEY, CDR2 SVGAGI. The chain's CDR3 is CASSRDISYNEQFF. Here the CDR3 DNA reads TGTGCCAGCAGTCGGGACATTAGTTACAATGAGCAGTTCTTC.

The table lists this clone with a count of one. The V and J genes are TRBV29-1 and TRBJ1-2; TRBD1 might be the D (5 bases). Trimming took off 4 bases at V and 4 bases at J, with 19 bases between the two ends. Germline lookup yields CDR1 SQVTM and CDR2 ANQGSEA. The CDR3 length is 15 residues. The CDR3 spells CSVGEDISTGYGYTF. The CDR3 DNA reads as TGCAGCGTTGGGGAGGACATTTCGACGGGCTATGGCTACACCTTC.

This rearrangement joins TRBV30 to TRBJ1-2; D ambiguous. Trimming removed 1 base from V and 2 bases from J, with 14 bases in between. The germline V gene encodes CDR1 GTSNPN and CDR2 SVGIG (reference sequence). This CDR3 contains 15 residues. Written as DNA, the CDR3 is TGTGCCTGGAGTGCCCCTGGGAGGAGAAACTATGGCTACACCTTC. It is translated as CAWSAPGRRNYGYTF.

The genes are TRBV30 and TRBJ1-1; no definite D call. CDR1 and CDR2 from the germline V gene are GTSNPN and SVGIG (reference sequence). Trimming pared 4 bases from V and 3 bases from J, leaving 12 bases between. The CDR3 length is 13 residues. The CDR3 nucleotides read TGTGCCTGGATCCGTCGTGTTGACACTGAAGCTTTCTTT. It specifies CAWIRRVDTEAFF.

This clone was detected once. The sample contains more than one DNA sequence encoding this CDR3. V gene TRBV27 combines with J gene TRBJ2-1; 14 bases agree with TRBD2. The CDR3 contains 15 residues. The V gene end was trimmed by 6 bases and the J gene end by 7 bases; junction bases not matched to a gene: 5. Germline lookup yields CDR1 MNHEY and CDR2 SMNVEV (reference sequence). The CDR3 reads CASSPGTSGSNEQFF. CDR3 bases: TGTGCCAGCAGCCCAGGGACTAGCGGGAGTAATGAGCAGTTCTTC.

The chain combines TRBV12-3 or TRBV12-4 with TRBJ1-1; tentative D call: TRBD1 (5 bases). The V end was cut by 2 bases, the J end by 4 bases, with 8 bases between. This CDR3 contains 13 residues. Here the CDR3 reads CASSLTQGTEAFF. The CDR3 DNA follows: TGTGCCAGCAGTTTAACCCAGGGCACTGAAGCTTTCTTT.

This chain links TRBV5-4 with TRBJ1-2; 11 nucleotides align to TRBD1. CDR3 length: 16 amino acids. Germline trimming cut 3 bases from V and 2 bases from J; bases unmatched to any gene: 6. The V gene's germline CDR1 is SGHNT and CDR2 YYREEE (reference sequence). The CDR3 loop reads CASSYLRDRGNYGYTF. In DNA, the CDR3 is TGTGCCAGCAGCTATCTACGGGACAGGGGGAACTATGGCTACACCTTC.

The CDR3 here is CSVERQSSYNSPLHF. The CDR3 nucleotides read TGCAGCGTTGAGAGACAGAGCTCCTATAATTCACCCCTCCACTTT. This chain links TRBV29-1 with TRBJ1-6; possible D gene TRBD1, 5 bases. Trimming pared 3 bases from V and 0 bases from J, leaving 9 bases between. This CDR3 comprises 15 residues. CDR1 SQVTM and CDR2 ANQGSEA come from the germline V gene.

The chain has TRBV7-9 and TRBJ1-1, with D maybe TRBD1 (5 bases). Germline V CDR1 and CDR2: SEHNR, FQNEAQ (reference sequence). The CDR3 covers 14 residues. V gave up 5 bases and J gave up 6 bases, with 16 bases separating them. The CDR3 reads CASSPVGGASEAFF. CDR3 in DNA: TGTGCCAGCAGCCCAGTGGGGGGTGCTTCTGAAGCTTTCTTT.

The rearrangement uses TRBV19 and TRBJ2-5, with D tentatively TRBD2 (5 bases). With 7 bases removed from V and 3 bases from J, the gap between germline ends came to 12 bases. This CDR3 spans 13 amino acids. Germline values: CDR1 LNHDA, CDR2 SQIVND (reference sequence). As DNA, the CDR3 is TGTGCCAGTAAAGATCTAGCCGAAGAGACCCAGTACTTC. Translation: CASKDLAEETQYF. Filled out from reference TRBV19 and TRBJ2-5, the complete variable domain reads DGGITQSPKYLFRKEGQNVTLSCEQNLNHDAMYWYRQDPGQGLRLIYYSQIVNDFQKGDIAEGYSVSREKKESFPLTVTSAQKNPTAFYLCASKDLAEETQYFGPGTRLLVL.

The chain couples TRBV18 to TRBJ2-2, with 8 bases matching TRBD1. V shed 9 bases, J shed 5 bases, and the junction held 11 bases outside the gene matches. Per the germline V gene, CDR1 is KGHSH and CDR2 is LQKENI. The CDR3 totals 15 residues. The CDR3 coding sequence is TGTGCCAGTTCGACTGGGACAGGACAAACCGGGGAGCTGTTTTTT. Translated: CASSTGTGQTGELFF.

The gene calls are TRBV6-1 and TRBJ2-7, with 8 bases identical to TRBD1. Germline V gene lookup returns CDR1 MNHNS and CDR2 SASEGT. J gave up 6 bases and V 1 base, and 14 bases lay outside the gene matches. This CDR3 region has 17 residues. DNA for the CDR3: TGTGCCAGCAGTGAAGGGGGGCTGTGGACAGGGTTTGTCGAGCAGTACTTC. It is translated as CASSEGGLWTGFVEQYF.

The CDR3 sequence: CASPGLQPQHF. The CDR3 DNA reads TGTGCCTCGCCAGGGCTCCAGCCCCAGCATTTT. This sequence joins TRBV19 and TRBJ1-5; tentatively, D is TRBD1 (5 bases). V dropped 11 bases and J dropped 7 bases, with 12 bases sitting between them. The germline gives CDR1 LNHDA, CDR2 SQIVND (reference sequence). This CDR3 comprises 11 residues.

V usage is TRBV6-1 and J usage is TRBJ2-7; D perhaps matches TRBD1 (6 bases). The V gene's germline CDR1 is MNHNS and CDR2 SASEGT. V lost 3 bases, J lost 9 bases, and 18 bases lay in between. This CDR3 region has 14 residues. CDR3 bases: TGTGCCAGCAGTGAGGGGTTTGGGGGCCAGGGGCAGTACTTC. Translating it yields CASSEGFGGQGQYF.

This rearrangement joins TRBV6-6 to TRBJ2-1, with D maybe TRBD1 (6 bases). CDR1 and CDR2 (germline): MNHNY, SVGAGI (reference sequence). V dropped 10 bases and J dropped 0 bases, with 13 bases sitting between them. This CDR3 has 14 amino acids. The CDR3 spells CATARGSSYNEQFF. The CDR3 nucleotides read TGTGCCACGGCGAGGGGGAGCTCCTACAATGAGCAGTTCTTC.

The V and J genes are TRBV5-1 and TRBJ1-2; a weak D match, TRBD1 (6 bases). Germline V lookup: CDR1 SGHRS, CDR2 YFSETQ. This CDR3 has 17 residues. Trimming cost V 3 bases and J 3 bases, with 21 bases left between them. CDR3: CASSSLVITGTHYGYTF. The CDR3 bases are TGCGCCAGCAGCTCCCTGGTAATCACCGGGACACACTATGGCTACACCTTC.

The V gene is TRBV9, the J gene TRBJ2-3; 8 nucleotides line up with TRBD1. This CDR3 is 15 amino acids long. Per germline, CDR1 SGDLS and CDR2 YYNGEE. With 7 bases clipped from V and 2 bases from J, the junction kept 9 bases outside the gene matches. The CDR3 region is CASGRQGSPTDTQYF. The CDR3 DNA is TGTGCCAGCGGTAGACAGGGGAGTCCCACAGATACGCAGTATTTT.